The rows below give T cell receptor beta chains drawn from one sample of a study of blood T cell repertoires in COVID-19. Only in-frame clones appear in the TCRdb table, and some are missing; sequencing was by immunoSEQ multiplex PCR. Of tens of thousands of clones listed, about 92% are singletons. Material: peripheral blood. These receptors came from a human donor in a cohort sampled during active COVID-19. CDR3s include the opening cysteine and the closing phenylalanine or tryptophan. D genes are given only for firm matches. Some rows have no size entry. The others give once, few or many, or a class for an expanded clone.

J	V	D	size	CDR3	DNA
TRBJ2-7	TRBV4-1	TRBD2	NA	CASSHQLLARGSYEQYF	TGCGCCAGCAGCCACCAATTACTAGCGCGGGGCTCCTACGAGCAGTACTTC
TRBJ2-7	TRBV7-2	NA	NA	CASSSRQAPNEQYF	TGTGCCAGCAGCTCCCGTCAGGCCCCCAACGAGCAGTACTTC
TRBJ2-7	TRBV7-2	TRBD1	few	CASSAPGQGAYEQYF	TGTGCCAGCAGCGCTCCGGGACAGGGGGCTTACGAGCAGTACTTC
TRBJ1-1	TRBV19	NA	NA	CASTLGATNTEAFF	TGTGCCAGTACCCTAGGCGCCACGAACACTGAAGCTTTCTTT
TRBJ2-5	TRBV7-2	TRBD2	NA	CASSFNGRGGETQYF	TGTGCCAGCAGCTTCAACGGGAGGGGTGGTGAGACCCAGTACTTC
TRBJ2-3	TRBV27	NA	once	CASSFQVTDTQYF	TGTGCCAGCAGTTTTCAGGTCACAGATACGCAGTATTTT
TRBJ2-1	TRBV18	NA	NA	CASSPSLNEQFF	TGTGCCAGCTCGCCATCTCTTAATGAGCAGTTCTTC
TRBJ1-4	TRBV18	TRBD1	NA	CASSPTGTGDEKLFF	TGTGCCAGCTCACCGACCGGGACAGGGGATGAAAAACTGTTTTTT
TRBJ2-1	TRBV7-9	NA	NA	CASSFGLEQFF	TGTGCCAGCAGCTTTGGGCTTGAGCAGTTCTTC
TRBJ1-3	TRBV10-1	TRBD1	NA	CASKDRGGSGNTIYF	TGCGCCAGCAAGGACAGGGGAGGTTCCGGAAACACCATATATTTT
TRBJ2-2	TRBV28	TRBD1	NA	CASREHTGGRTGELFF	TGTGCCAGCAGGGAACATACAGGGGGAAGAACCGGGGAGCTGTTTTTT
TRBJ2-2	TRBV19	NA	NA	CASSISAANTGELFF	TGTGCCAGTAGTATCTCAGCGGCGAACACCGGGGAGCTGTTTTTT
TRBJ2-1	TRBV6-2/TRBV6-3	NA	NA	CASSLIPYNEQFF	TGTGCCAGCAGTTTAATTCCCTACAATGAGCAGTTCTTC